These 29 T cell receptor beta chains share one sample of origin, sequenced in a study of regulatory T cells in long-lasting Graves disease. Time point meaning: newly diagnosed GD, antithyroid drugs for less than 3 months. Extracted RNA from PBMCs served as the source of the TCR library. Combining iRepertoire HTBI primers with Arm-PCR of CDR3 regions, the authors built TCR beta libraries. TCRdb passed the multiplex PCR reads through MiXCR, listing each CDR3 protein once. The repertoire holds roughly 510,000 distinct CDR3 sequences, with about 15% as singletons. These sequences were also reported in another study, on T cells in Graves' hyperthyroidism and ophthalmopathy.

The sample here was peripheral blood mononuclear cells (PBMCs), taken at new diagnosis, from a patient treated with antithyroid drugs. The receptor set was obtained from a man aged 18 to 30 with Graves disease.

This clonotype has only a few counts. The chain links TRBV27 to TRBJ1-1, with a weak D call TRBD1 (6 bases). The V gene lost 4 bases and the J gene lost 6 bases, with 15 bases spanning the gap. The length of the CDR3 is 14 residues. Germline V lookup: CDR1 MNHEY, CDR2 SMNVEV (reference sequence). CDR3 region: CASSSWTEPSEAFF. In DNA form, the CDR3 reads TGTGCCAGCAGTTCTTGGACAGAGCCCTCTGAAGCTTTCTTT.

Many counts were recorded for this clonotype. The chain carries TRBV30 and TRBJ2-1; the match to TRBD1 covers 8 bases. The CDR3 covers 15 residues. CDR1 is GTSNPN and CDR2 is SVGIG in the germline V gene (reference sequence). The V gene end was trimmed by 2 bases and the J gene end by 2 bases; junction bases not matched to a gene: 5. CDR3 residues: CAWSIGQGAYNEQFF. DNA for the CDR3: TGTGCCTGGAGTATCGGACAGGGTGCCTACAATGAGCAGTTCTTC. Using reference TRBV30 and TRBJ2-1 for the parts outside the CDR3, the full variable domain is SQTIHQWPATLVQPVGSPLSLECTVEGTSNPNLYWYRQAAGRGLQLLFYSVGIGQISSEVPQNLSASRPQDRQFILSSKKLLLSDSGFYLCAWSIGQGAYNEQFFGPGTRLTVL.

This rearrangement joins TRBV28 to TRBJ1-5; D is perhaps TRBD1 (5 bases). The V gene's germline CDR1 is MDHEN and CDR2 SYDVKM. The CDR3 has 15 residues. Trimming cost V 5 bases and J 0 bases, with 11 bases left between them. The CDR3 spells CASSPFTGSNQPQHF. The CDR3 coding sequence is TGTGCCAGCAGTCCATTCACAGGTAGCAATCAGCCCCAGCATTTT.

The chain employs TRBV7-9 and TRBJ1-5; D not certain. Germline values: CDR1 SEHNR, CDR2 FQNEAQ (reference sequence). CDR3 size: 14 residues. The germline V and J ends were trimmed by 8 bases and 3 bases, with 14 bases remaining between them. CDR3 sequence: CASGGGQNNQPQHF. The CDR3 region has the DNA TGTGCCAGCGGCGGTGGCCAGAACAATCAGCCCCAGCATTTT.

This clonotype was counted ten times or more. The chain is built from TRBV11-2 and TRBJ2-7; 7 bases map to TRBD2. Looked up from germline, CDR1 is SGHAT and CDR2 is FQNNGV. V gave up 6 bases and J gave up 4 bases; unmatched junction bases: 6. The CDR3 is made up of 13 amino acids. The CDR3 loop is CASSSGLRYEQYF. CDR3 nucleotide sequence: TGTGCCAGCAGTTCGGGACTAAGGTACGAGCAGTACTTC.

The chain combines TRBV6-2 or TRBV6-3 with TRBJ2-1, with no clear D. Per the germline V gene, CDR1 is MNHEY and CDR2 is SVGEGT. Deletions cut 8 bases from V and 5 bases from J, with 13 bases between. The CDR3 sequence is 13 residues long. The CDR3 loop is CASVLRVNNEQFF. CDR3 nucleotide sequence: TGTGCCAGCGTCCTAAGGGTAAACAATGAGCAGTTCTTC.

This chain joins TRBV28 and TRBJ1-1, with a weak D call TRBD1 (6 bases). Trimming took off 6 bases at V and 8 bases at J, with 19 bases between the two ends. Germline CDR1 reads MDHEN; CDR2 reads SYDVKM. The CDR3 has 14 amino acids. The CDR3 coding sequence is TGTGCCAGCAGACTGGACAGCCTCAGGCCCGAAGCTTTCTTT. As protein: CASRLDSLRPEAFF.

This clonotype was observed at least ten times. The chain employs TRBV11-2 and TRBJ2-1; D is uncertain. The V end lost 3 bases, the J end lost 7 bases, and 16 bases lay between the germline ends. CDR1 is SGHAT, CDR2 FQNNGV, per germline. This CDR3 is 15 amino acids long. DNA of the CDR3: TGTGCCAGCAGCTTCTTCGCGGCAATACAAAATGAGCAGTTCTTC. This translates into CASSFFAAIQNEQFF.

CDR3 sequence: CASSSGLAGGMVMWNEQFF. The CDR3 bases are TGTGCCAGCAGTTCGGGACTAGCGGGAGGTATGGTTATGTGGAATGAGCAGTTCTTC. This rearrangement joins TRBV27 to TRBJ2-1, with TRBD2 matching 15 bases. The CDR3 length is 19 residues. V lost 4 bases to trimming and J lost 7 bases; unmatched junction nucleotides: 14. Germline CDR1 is MNHEY and CDR2 is SMNVEV (reference sequence).

This clonotype was counted many times. The chain couples TRBV12-5 to TRBJ2-3, with 11 bases identical to TRBD2. Trimming at V came to 3 bases and at J to 6 bases, leaving 8 bases not matched to a gene. CDR1 and CDR2 from the germline V gene are LGHNT and FRNRAP. The CDR3 contains 16 residues. In DNA form, the CDR3 reads TGTGCTAGTGGTTTTTCCCTTAGCGGGAGGGCCGATACGCAGTATTTT. This encodes CASGFSLSGRADTQYF.

About this clonotype: This may be a read error, as it is one base from a much larger clone. The rearrangement uses TRBV19 and TRBJ1-1; D is undetermined. The CDR3 spans 15 residues. Germline lookup yields CDR1 LNHDA and CDR2 SQIVND (reference sequence). Here the CDR3 DNA reads TGTGCCAGTAGTATAGGCAGTCAGCTGAACACTGAAGTTTTCTTT. Residues: CASSIGSQLNTEVFF.

This clonotype has at least ten counts. The chain combines TRBV28 with TRBJ1-5; D possibly corresponds to TRBD1 (5 bases). Germline V gene sequence: CDR1 MDHEN, CDR2 SYDVKM. The CDR3 runs to 13 residues. The V end lost 7 bases, the J end lost 6 bases, and 13 bases lay between the germline ends. DNA for the CDR3: TGTGCCAGCACCCCCGCGGGACGTCAGCCCCAGCATTTT. This gives the protein CASTPAGRQPQHF.

The chain links TRBV28 to TRBJ2-6, with 8 bases fitting TRBD1. The V gene end was trimmed by 5 bases and the J gene end by 4 bases; junction bases not matched to a gene: 10. CDR3 length equals 17 residues. In germline, CDR1 is MDHEN, CDR2 SYDVKM. This chain's CDR3 is CASSPPGQALGANVLTF. In nucleotides, the CDR3 is TGTGCCAGCAGTCCCCCGGGACAGGCACTGGGGGCCAACGTCCTGACTTTC.

Only a few counts were recorded for this clonotype. V usage is TRBV20-1 and J usage is TRBJ2-7, with no clear D. This CDR3 region has 15 residues. CDR1 and CDR2 (germline): DFQATT, SNEGSKA (reference sequence). The V gene lost 6 bases and the J gene lost 4 bases, with 22 bases spanning the gap. CDR3 bases: TGCAGTGCCCAATTAGGTGGAGCGCTCCTATACGAGCAGTACTTC. This gives the protein CSAQLGGALLYEQYF.

The chain uses TRBV10-3 and TRBJ1-1; TRBD1 matches 8 bases. Germline lookup yields CDR1 ENHRY and CDR2 SYGVKD. With 8 bases clipped from V and 4 bases from J, the junction kept 6 bases outside the gene matches. The CDR3 sequence is 13 residues long. The DNA of the CDR3 is TGTGCCATCTCTACCACAGGGGGCACTGAAGCTTTCTTT. Translated, it gives CAISTTGGTEAFF.

This clonotype was picked up many times. The chain links TRBV12-3 or TRBV12-4 to TRBJ1-3; D unclear. Trimming stripped 4 bases from V and 4 bases from J, with 8 bases between. This CDR3 has 13 residues. DNA of the CDR3: TGTGCCAGCAGTTCCGGGCTCGGAAACACCATATATTTT. It yields the protein CASSSGLGNTIYF.

In its sample, this clonotype was seen many times. The genes are TRBV11-2 and TRBJ2-3; 8 bases align to TRBD2. The CDR3 is made up of 15 amino acids. Trimming at V came to 5 bases and at J to 7 bases, leaving 11 bases not matched to a gene. The germline V gene has CDR1 SGHAT and CDR2 FQNNGV. The CDR3 DNA reads TGTGCCAGCAGCCCACTAGCGGCAATACGGAATACGCAGTATTTT. Translation: CASSPLAAIRNTQYF.

The chain carries TRBV10-3 and TRBJ2-1, with TRBD2 matching over 15 bases. Germline V lookup: CDR1 ENHRY, CDR2 SYGVKD. The CDR3 length is 16 residues. V dropped 6 bases and J dropped 8; count of bases not matched to a gene: 8. In DNA, the CDR3 is TGTGCCATCAGGAGGGGACTAGCGGGAGGAAACGATGAGCAGTTCTTC. Amino acids: CAIRRGLAGGNDEQFF.

In its sample, this clonotype was seen a few times. The chain carries TRBV19 and TRBJ2-7, with 8 positions matching TRBD1. The germline gives CDR1 LNHDA, CDR2 SQIVND (reference sequence). The CDR3 loop spans 17 amino acids. The V segment lost 3 bases and the J segment 2 bases; nucleotides outside the gene matches: 12. For the CDR3, the DNA is TGTGCCAGTAGTATTAAGAGGGGGACAGGAGTGGCCTACGAGCAGTACTTC. It codes for CASSIKRGTGVAYEQYF.

J is TRBJ2-1 and V is TRBV6-4, with no clear D. Trimming stripped 3 bases from V and 7 bases from J, with 10 bases between. Germline values: CDR1 MRHNA, CDR2 SNTAGT. This CDR3 contains 13 residues. The CDR3 region has the DNA TGTGCCAGCAGTGATGGGGTAGTTAATGAGCAGTTCTTC. It translates to CASSDGVVNEQFF.

The chain links TRBV12-3 or TRBV12-4 to TRBJ2-2, with 11 bases that match TRBD2. The ends lost 8 bases at V and 0 bases at J; junction bases unmatched: 8. The CDR3 has 17 amino acids. The CDR3 nucleotides are TGTGCCAGCGCGCTTCTAGCGGGAGGCTCGAACACCGGGGAGCTGTTTTTT. This translates into CASALLAGGSNTGELFF.

In this sample, this clonotype turned up many times. This sequence joins TRBV12-3 or TRBV12-4 and TRBJ1-2; no reliable D call. V lost 3 bases and J 8 bases, leaving 13 bases between the germline ends. The CDR3 is 13 amino acids. This CDR3 reads CASSFSPNAGYTF. As DNA, the CDR3 is TGTGCCAGCAGTTTTAGCCCAAATGCAGGCTACACCTTC.

As concerns this clonotype: This clone may be a read error of a much larger clone one base away. The chain recombines TRBV7-9 with TRBJ2-1, with D possibly matching TRBD2 (5 bases). The CDR3 runs to 15 residues. The germline V gene has CDR1 SEHNR and CDR2 FQNEAQ (reference sequence). CDR3 coding DNA: TGTGCCAGCAGCTTAGAGAGCGGCTCCTACAATGGGCAGTTCTTC. It specifies CASSLESGSYNGQFF.

The V call is TRBV5-1, the J call TRBJ2-7, with 11 bases matching TRBD2. With V trimmed by 9 bases and J by 3 bases, 8 bases remained unmatched. This CDR3 is built from 14 residues. The germline gives CDR1 SGHRS, CDR2 YFSETQ. The CDR3: CATKLAGEFYEQYF. The CDR3 DNA reads TGCGCCACCAAACTAGCGGGAGAGTTCTACGAGCAGTACTTC.

This clonotype was counted ten times or more. The genes are TRBV7-9 and TRBJ2-2, with TRBD2 as a possible D gene (6 bases). V was trimmed by 5 bases and J by 6 bases, leaving 13 bases between them. This CDR3 region has 14 residues. Germline-derived CDR1 and CDR2 are SEHNR and FQNEAQ (reference sequence). Here the CDR3 reads CASSPRDFPGELFF. CDR3 bases: TGTGCCAGCAGCCCTCGGGACTTCCCCGGGGAGCTGTTTTTT.

The chain uses TRBV20-1 and TRBJ2-1, with 7 bases identical to TRBD1. Germline assignment: CDR1 DFQATT and CDR2 SNEGSKA (reference sequence). The CDR3 has 13 residues. With 5 bases clipped from V and 2 bases from J, the junction kept 3 bases outside the gene matches. The CDR3 here is CSALDRPYNEQFF. CDR3 bases: TGCAGTGCTTTGGACAGGCCCTACAATGAGCAGTTCTTC.

This clonotype is a singleton in its sample. This is likely a read error, given that the CDR3 carries no conserved phenylalanine or tryptophan at its end. The chain has TRBV28 and TRBJ1-4, with D unclear. This CDR3 contains 14 residues. Deletions cut 5 bases from V and 4 bases from J, with 11 bases between. The germline V gene has CDR1 MDHEN and CDR2 SYDVKM. CDR3 coding DNA: TGTGCCAGCAGTGGGTGGCACGTTAATGAAAAACTGTTTCTT. It yields the protein CASSGWHVNEKLFL.

The chain couples TRBV20-1 to TRBJ1-4; D is undetermined. CDR1 and CDR2 (germline): DFQATT, SNEGSKA (reference sequence). This CDR3 has 14 amino acids. V was shortened by 3 bases and J by 8 bases, with 16 bases between the two germline ends. The CDR3 DNA follows: TGCAGTGCTAGCCTAGGACCGCCTGGGGAAAAACTGTTTTTT. Its protein is CSASLGPPGEKLFF.

This clonotype was counted many times. This chain connects TRBV7-2 to TRBJ2-7, with a tentative D call TRBD2 (6 bases). Deletions cut 4 bases from V and 0 bases from J, with 7 bases between. Germline CDR1 reads SGHTA; CDR2 reads FQGNSA. The CDR3 extends over 13 amino acids. The CDR3 sequence: CASSSDYSYEQYF. For the CDR3, the DNA is TGTGCCAGCAGCTCGGACTACTCCTACGAGCAGTACTTC.